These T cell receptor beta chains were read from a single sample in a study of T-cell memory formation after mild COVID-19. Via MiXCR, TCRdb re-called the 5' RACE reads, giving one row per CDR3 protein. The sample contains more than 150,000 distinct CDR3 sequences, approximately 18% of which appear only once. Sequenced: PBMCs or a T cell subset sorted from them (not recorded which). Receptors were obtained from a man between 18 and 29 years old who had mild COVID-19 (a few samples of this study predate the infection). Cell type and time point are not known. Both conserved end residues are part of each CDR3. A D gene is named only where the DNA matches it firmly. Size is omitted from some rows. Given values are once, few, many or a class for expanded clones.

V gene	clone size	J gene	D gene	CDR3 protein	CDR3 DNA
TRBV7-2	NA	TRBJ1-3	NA	CASSLFGPGAIYF	TGTGCCAGCAGCCTCTTCGGGCCCGGAGCCATATATTTT
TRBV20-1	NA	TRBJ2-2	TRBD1	CSARTGSKTGELFF	TGCAGTGCCCGGACAGGGAGTAAAACCGGGGAGCTGTTTTTT
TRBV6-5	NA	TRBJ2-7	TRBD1	CASSSLVGTGGLQYEQYF	TGTGCCAGCAGTTCCCTCGTCGGGACAGGGGGCCTCCAGTACGAGCAGTACTTC
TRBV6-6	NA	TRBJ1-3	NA	CASSYRGRNTIYF	TGTGCCAGCAGTTACCGCGGTCGAAACACCATATATTTT
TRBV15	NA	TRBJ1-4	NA	CATSRALENEKLFF	TGTGCCACCAGCAGAGCGCTGGAGAATGAAAAACTGTTTTTT
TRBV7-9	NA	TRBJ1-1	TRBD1	CASRGGTGWTEAFF	TGTGCCAGCAGGGGTGGGACAGGGTGGACTGAAGCTTTCTTT
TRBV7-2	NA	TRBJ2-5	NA	CASSLGLPYVETQYF	TGTGCCAGCAGCTTAGGGCTGCCTTATGTGGAGACCCAGTACTTC
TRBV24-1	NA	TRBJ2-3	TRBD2	CAASSGRDGTDTQYF	TGTGCCGCCTCCTCGGGGAGGGACGGCACAGATACGCAGTATTTT
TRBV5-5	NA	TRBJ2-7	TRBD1	CASSLRGQMLEGQYF	TGTGCCAGCAGCTTACGGGGACAGATGCTTGAAGGGCAGTACTTC
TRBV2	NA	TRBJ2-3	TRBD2	CASIPGGPDTQYF	TGTGCCAGCATTCCGGGGGGGCCAGATACGCAGTATTTT
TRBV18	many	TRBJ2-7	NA	CASSPYSDEQYF	TGTGCCAGCTCACCTTATTCGGATGAGCAGTACTTC
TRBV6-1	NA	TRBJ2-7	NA	CASRKRGPYEQYF	TGTGCCAGCAGAAAGAGGGGCCCCTACGAGCAGTACTTC
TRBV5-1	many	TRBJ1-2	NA	CASSLDEGYGYTF	TGCGCCAGCAGCTTGGATGAGGGGTATGGCTACACCTTC
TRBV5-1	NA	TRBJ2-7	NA	CASSLAQGGEQYF	TGCGCCAGCAGCTTGGCCCAGGGCGGCGAGCAGTACTTC
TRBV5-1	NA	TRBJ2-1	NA	CASTAMGGDEQFF	TGCGCCAGCACCGCAATGGGTGGCGATGAGCAGTTCTTC
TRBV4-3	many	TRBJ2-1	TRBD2	CASSQSAGALNEQFF	TGCGCCAGCAGCCAATCAGCGGGGGCCTTAAATGAGCAGTTCTTC
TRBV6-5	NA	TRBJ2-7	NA	CASRRSGTVNYEQYF	TGTGCCAGCAGGAGATCGGGGACCGTGAACTACGAGCAGTACTTC
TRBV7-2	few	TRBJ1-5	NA	CASSRVHNQPQHF	TGTGCCAGCAGCCGAGTACACAATCAGCCCCAGCATTTT
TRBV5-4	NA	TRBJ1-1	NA	CASSLGQVRSLNTEAFF	TGTGCCAGCAGCTTGGGACAGGTCCGATCCCTGAACACTGAAGCTTTCTTT
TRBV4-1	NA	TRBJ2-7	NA	CASSQLGTPTGLYEQYF	TGCGCCAGCAGCCAACTAGGGACTCCGACAGGCCTCTACGAGCAGTACTTC
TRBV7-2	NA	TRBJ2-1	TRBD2	CASSLMWGGRNEQFF	TGTGCCAGCAGCTTAATGTGGGGGGGAAGGAATGAGCAGTTCTTC
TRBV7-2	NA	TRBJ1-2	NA	CASSQTFYGYTF	TGTGCCAGCAGCCAGACCTTCTATGGCTACACCTTC
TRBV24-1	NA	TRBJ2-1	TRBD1	CATTGGAYNEQFF	TGTGCTACGACAGGGGGGGCCTACAATGAGCAGTTCTTC
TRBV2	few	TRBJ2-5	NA	CASSDSRYQETQYF	TGTGCCAGCAGTGATTCTAGGTACCAAGAGACCCAGTACTTC
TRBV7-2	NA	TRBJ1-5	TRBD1	CASSLRVRGQPQHF	TGTGCCAGCAGCTTACGGGTCAGGGGGCAGCCCCAGCATTTT
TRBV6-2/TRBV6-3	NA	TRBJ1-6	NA	CASSSLDGRSKDSPLHF	TGTGCCAGCAGTTCTTTAGATGGACGGTCTAAAGATTCACCCCTCCACTTT
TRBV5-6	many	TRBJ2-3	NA	CASSLRTGGPPSTDTQYF	TGTGCCAGCAGCTTGAGGACCGGGGGGCCTCCAAGCACAGATACGCAGTATTTT
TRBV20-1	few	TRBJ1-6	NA	CSAHEGRDSPLHF	TGCAGTGCCCACGAGGGCAGGGACTCACCCCTCCACTTT
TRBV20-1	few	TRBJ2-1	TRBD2	CSAREPSGVDNEQFF	TGCAGTGCTAGAGAGCCTAGCGGGGTGGACAATGAGCAGTTCTTC
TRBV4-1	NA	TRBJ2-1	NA	CASNRGGGGFLDEQFF	TGCGCCAGCAACAGGGGTGGCGGGGGGTTTTTGGATGAGCAGTTCTTC
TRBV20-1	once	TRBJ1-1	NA	CSASEHQQRAEAFF	TGCAGTGCTTCCGAACATCAACAAAGGGCTGAAGCTTTCTTT
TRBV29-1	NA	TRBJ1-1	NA	CSVGRYTEAFF	TGCAGCGTTGGTCGGTACACTGAAGCTTTCTTT
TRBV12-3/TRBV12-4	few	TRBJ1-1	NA	CASSLARWEVFF	TGTGCCAGCAGTTTAGCGCGCTGGGAGGTCTTCTTT
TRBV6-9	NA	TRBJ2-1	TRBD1	CASRLYWAGGLEQFF	TGTGCCAGCAGGCTTTATTGGGCAGGGGGCCTTGAGCAGTTCTTC
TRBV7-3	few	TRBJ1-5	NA	CASSQTVDQPQHF	TGTGCCAGCAGCCAGACGGTAGATCAGCCCCAGCATTTT
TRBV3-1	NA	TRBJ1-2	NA	CASSQRDGNYGYTF	TGTGCCAGCAGCCAACGCGACGGGAACTATGGCTACACCTTC
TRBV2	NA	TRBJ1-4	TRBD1	CANRGDDRKLFF	TGTGCCAACAGGGGAGACGACAGAAAACTGTTTTTT
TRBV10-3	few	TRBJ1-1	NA	CAIIASGGSDTEAFF	TGTGCCATCATAGCCTCTGGTGGCAGTGACACTGAAGCTTTCTTT
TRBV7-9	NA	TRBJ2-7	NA	CASSLGGGLYNYEQYF	TGTGCCAGCAGCTTAGGTGGGGGGCTCTACAACTACGAGCAGTACTTC
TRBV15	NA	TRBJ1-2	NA	CATSRDPSLGYGYTF	TGTGCCACCAGCAGAGATCCGAGCCTGGGGTATGGCTACACCTTC
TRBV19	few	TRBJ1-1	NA	CASSISGDTEAFF	TGTGCCAGTAGTATTTCTGGGGACACTGAAGCTTTCTTT
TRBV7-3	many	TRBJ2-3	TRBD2	CASSPRGGAGGDTQYF	TGTGCCAGCAGCCCTCGGGGGGGGGCTGGAGGAGATACGCAGTATTTT
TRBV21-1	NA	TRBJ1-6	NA	CASSKTGRRSPLHF	TGTGCCAGCAGCAAAACAGGGAGGAGGTCACCCCTCCACTTT
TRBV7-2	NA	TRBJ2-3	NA	CASSFEGYGTQYF	TGTGCCAGCAGCTTCGAGGGGTATGGTACGCAGTATTTT
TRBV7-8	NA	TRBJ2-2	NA	CASSFLQVATGELFF	TGTGCCAGCAGCTTCCTACAGGTGGCCACCGGGGAGCTGTTTTTT
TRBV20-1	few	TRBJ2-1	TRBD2	CSARSHLWAGGHNEQFF	TGCAGTGCTAGATCCCATCTCTGGGCGGGGGGGCACAATGAGCAGTTCTTC